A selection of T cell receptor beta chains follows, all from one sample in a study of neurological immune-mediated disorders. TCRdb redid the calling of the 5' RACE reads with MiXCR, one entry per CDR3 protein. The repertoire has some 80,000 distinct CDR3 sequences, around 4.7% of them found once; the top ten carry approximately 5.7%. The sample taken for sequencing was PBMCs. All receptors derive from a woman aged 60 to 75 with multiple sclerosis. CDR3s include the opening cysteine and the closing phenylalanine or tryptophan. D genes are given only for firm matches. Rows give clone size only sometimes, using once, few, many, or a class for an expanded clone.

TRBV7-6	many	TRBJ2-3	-	TGTGCCAGCAGCTTAGGGCCGGGGTCAGATACGCAGTATTTT	CASSLGPGSDTQYF
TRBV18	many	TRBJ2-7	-	TGTGCCAGCTCACCCGGCGGGGATTACGAGCAGTACTTC	CASSPGGDYEQYF
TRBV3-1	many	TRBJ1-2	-	TGTGCCAGCAGCCAAGTCGGGGGGCATGGCTACACCTTC	CASSQVGGHGYTF
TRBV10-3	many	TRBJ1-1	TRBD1	TGTGCCATCAGTGGGGATAGACAGGGGGCGCAAACTGAAGCTTTCTTT	CAISGDRQGAQTEAFF
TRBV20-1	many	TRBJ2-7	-	TGCAGTGCCTCTGAGGGGGGACCCTCCCGAGTCGAGCAGTACTTC	CSASEGGPSRVEQYF
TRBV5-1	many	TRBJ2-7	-	TGCGCCAGCAGCTTGGGTGGGGACCTCTACGAGCAGTACTTC	CASSLGGDLYEQYF
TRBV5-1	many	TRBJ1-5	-	TGCGCCAGCAGCTTGGATCCGGGCTTGGGAGGGGCGCCCCAGCATTTT	CASSLDPGLGGAPQHF
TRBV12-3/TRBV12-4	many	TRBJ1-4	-	TGTGCCAGCAGTTTAGAGGGAGCAATCACTAATGAAAAACTGTTTTTT	CASSLEGAITNEKLFF
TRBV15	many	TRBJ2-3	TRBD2	TGTGCCACCAGCAGTAGAGGGACTAGCGGTTCTTTCGGTACGCAGTATTTT	CATSSRGTSGSFGTQYF
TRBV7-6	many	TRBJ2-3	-	TGTGCCAGCAGCTGGGAGGGCACAGATACGCAGTATTTT	CASSWEGTDTQYF
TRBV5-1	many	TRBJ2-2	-	TGCGCCAGCAGCTTGATGGGGAGCACCGGGGAGCTGTTTTTT	CASSLMGSTGELFF
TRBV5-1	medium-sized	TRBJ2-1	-	TGCGCCAGCAGCTTCACTACTGGCCCCAATGAGCAGTTCTTC	CASSFTTGPNEQFF
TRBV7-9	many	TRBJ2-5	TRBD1	TGTGCCAGCAGCTTAGCACGAGGGGGCCTCGGGACCCAGTACTTC	CASSLARGGLGTQYF
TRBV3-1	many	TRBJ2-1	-	TGTGCCAGCAGCCAAGGGGCCCTCTACAATGAGCAGTTCTTC	CASSQGALYNEQFF
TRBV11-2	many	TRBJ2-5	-	TGTGCCAGCAGCTTAGCCGGGGAAGCAAGAGAGACCCAGTACTTC	CASSLAGEARETQYF
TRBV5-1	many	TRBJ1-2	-	TGCGCCAGCAGCTTAGGACACGGGGGACGGTATGGCTACACCTTC	CASSLGHGGRYGYTF
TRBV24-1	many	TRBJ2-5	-	TGTGCCACCAGTGATCCCAAGGGGCAGGACCGGGAGACCCAGTACTTC	CATSDPKGQDRETQYF
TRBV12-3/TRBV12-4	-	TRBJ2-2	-	TGTGCCAGCAGCCAAAACAGAGACGGGGAGCTGTTTTTT	CASSQNRDGELFF
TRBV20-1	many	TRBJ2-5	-	TGCAGTGCTAGACTGGAGACCCAGTACTTC	CSARLETQYF
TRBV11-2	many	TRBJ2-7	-	TGTGCCAGCAGCTTAGGATCGACGGAAAGGTACGAGCAGTACTTC	CASSLGSTERYEQYF
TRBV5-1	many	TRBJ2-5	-	TGCGCCAGCACCAAGGCTGAGACCCAGTACTTC	CASTKAETQYF
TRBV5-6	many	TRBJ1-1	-	TGTGCCAGCAGCTTTCCCCTCCTGAACACTGAAGCTTTCTTT	CASSFPLLNTEAFF
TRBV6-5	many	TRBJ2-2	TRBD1	TGTGCCAGCAGATTCGGACAGGGTCGGGCCGGGGAGCTGTTTTTT	CASRFGQGRAGELFF
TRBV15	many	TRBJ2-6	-	TGTGCCACCAGCAGAGATCCCCCCGGACGGTCTGGGGCCAACGTCCTGACTTTC	CATSRDPPGRSGANVLTF
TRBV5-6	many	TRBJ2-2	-	TGTGCCAGCAGCCGCGGTACGAACACCGGGGAGCTGTTTTTT	CASSRGTNTGELFF
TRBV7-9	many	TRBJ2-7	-	TGTGCCAGCAGCTTAATTTGGGACGAGCAGTACTTC	CASSLIWDEQYF
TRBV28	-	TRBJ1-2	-	TGTGCCAGCAGCCTGGCACGAGGCTACACCTTC	CASSLARGYTF
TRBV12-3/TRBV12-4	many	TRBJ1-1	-	TGTGCCAGCAGTTTCCTGCTGGAGAACACTGAAGCTTTCTTT	CASSFLLENTEAFF
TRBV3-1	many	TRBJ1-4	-	TGTGCCAGCAGCCAAGTGCAGGGGTGGGAAAAACTGTTTTTT	CASSQVQGWEKLFF
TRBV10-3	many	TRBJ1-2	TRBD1	TGTGCCATGAAGGGACAGGTCCTCTATGGCTACACCTTC	CAMKGQVLYGYTF
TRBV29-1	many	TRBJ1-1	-	TGCAGCGGGGGGTGGCCCCCTGACACTGAAGCTTTCTTT	CSGGWPPDTEAFF